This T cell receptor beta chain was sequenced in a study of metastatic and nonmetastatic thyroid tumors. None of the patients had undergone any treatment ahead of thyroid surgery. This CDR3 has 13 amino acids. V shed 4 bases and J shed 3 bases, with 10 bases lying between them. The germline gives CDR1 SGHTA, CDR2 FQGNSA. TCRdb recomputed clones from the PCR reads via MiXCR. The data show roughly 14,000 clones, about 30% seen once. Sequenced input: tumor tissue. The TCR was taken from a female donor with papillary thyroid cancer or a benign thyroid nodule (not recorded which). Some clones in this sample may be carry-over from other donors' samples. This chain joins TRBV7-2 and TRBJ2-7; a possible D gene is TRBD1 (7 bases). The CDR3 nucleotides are TGTGCCAGCAGCTCGCAGGGGGGCTACGAGCAGTACTTC. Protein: CASSSQGGYEQYF.